This T cell receptor (beta chain) came from a study of cytomegalovirus exposure and HLA in healthy donors. Study in general: HLA-typed donors contributed some 77 million unique TCRs, which were held in an early data release.

Looked up from germline, CDR1 is SGDLS and CDR2 is YYNGEE. CDR3 length: 15 amino acids. The V and J ends lost 3 bases and 7 bases respectively, with 16 bases between them. Concerning this clone: Its specificity is unknown.

Primers for the PCR totalled 60 Vbeta and 13 Jbeta. Only in-frame clones appear in the TCRdb table, and some are missing; sequencing was by immunoSEQ multiplex PCR. The data contain about 120,000 clones, roughly 8.6% of them seen just once; the ten biggest clones take up 6% to 7.5%. The study, taken as a whole, reports: TCR association rates varied by HLA locus in a later analysis, with DRB1 highest and HLA-C lowest. Presence/absence comparisons presumed near-even sequencing depth among donors.

The chain uses TRBV9 and TRBJ2-2; D gene unclear. This sequence was found in a woman aged 40 to 49 in good health and CMV-seropositive. Sequencing input: PBMCs. The CDR3 protein is CASSALESGSGELFF. CDR3 coding DNA: TGTGCCAGCAGCGCCTTAGAGTCAGGCAGCGGGGAGCTGTTTTTT.